One sample yielded the 5 T cell receptor beta chains listed below, sequenced in a study of cytomegalovirus exposure and HLA in healthy donors. 13 Jbeta primers and 60 Vbeta primers were used for the PCR. Only in-frame clones appear in the TCRdb table, and some are missing; sequencing was by immunoSEQ multiplex PCR. The sample carries roughly 190,000 clones, 60% to 80% recorded once. The sequencing input was PBMCs. Source of these receptors: a female donor in good health and CMV-seronegative.

The chain carries TRBV28 and TRBJ2-3, with D possibly matching TRBD1 (5 bases). The CDR3 has 17 amino acids. V lost 5 bases and J lost 2, with 20 bases in between. The germline gives CDR1 MDHEN, CDR2 SYDVKM. In nucleotides, the CDR3 is TGTGCCAGCAGTCTCCTTAACTCAGGACACGCCACAGATACGCAGTATTTT. This translates into CASSLLNSGHATDTQYF.

The CDR3, as DNA: TGTGCCAGCTCACAACGCGAGGGGGTGTGGTACGAGCAGTACTTC. Translating it yields CASSQREGVWYEQYF. V gene TRBV18 combines with J gene TRBJ2-7; TRBD1 is a possible D gene (6 bases). Germline CDR1 is KGHSH and CDR2 is LQKENI. V shed 4 bases and J shed 4 bases, with 17 bases lying between them. The CDR3 is 15 amino acids.

The chain employs TRBV28 and TRBJ2-2; D remains ambiguous. The V gene's germline CDR1 is MDHEN and CDR2 SYDVKM. The V gene lost 2 bases and the J gene lost 2 bases, with 9 bases spanning the gap. The CDR3 extends over 15 amino acids. Here the CDR3 reads CASSLSQKNTGELFF. CDR3 coding DNA: TGTGCCAGCAGTTTAAGTCAGAAAAACACCGGGGAGCTGTTTTTT.

The chain couples TRBV18 to TRBJ2-5; tentatively, D is TRBD2 (6 bases). Germline V gives CDR1 KGHSH, CDR2 LQKENI. V was pared by 2 bases and J by 5 bases, with 15 bases between. This CDR3 has 15 amino acids. The CDR3 loop is CASSPSTSFEETQYF. Written as DNA, the CDR3 is TGTGCCAGCTCACCATCGACTAGTTTTGAGGAGACCCAGTACTTC.

In regard to this clone: The same CDR3 is also encoded by other DNA sequences in this sample. The chain carries TRBV5-1 and TRBJ1-1; TRBD1 matches 7 bases. The V and J ends lost 4 bases and 1 base, in that order; junction bases with no gene match: 1. The germline CDR1 and CDR2 sequences are SGHRS and YFSETQ. The CDR3 has 13 residues. The CDR3 nucleotides read TGCGCCAGCAGCCGGACAGGGAACACTGAAGCTTTCTTT. Its translation: CASSRTGNTEAFF.